Each of the 26 T cell receptor beta chains below was sequenced from the same sample in a study of T cells in Graves' hyperthyroidism and ophthalmopathy. Amplification yielded TCR beta CDR3 regions, with RNA transcripts as the source. HTBI primers drove first-round RT-PCR of the TCR CDR3. MiXCR, applied by TCRdb to the multiplex PCR reads, yields one record per CDR3 protein. The sample yields 500,000 to 750,000 distinct CDR3 sequences, about half seen once. Specimen: peripheral blood or thyroid tissue (not recorded which). The source of these receptors is a woman under 30 with Graves' hyperthyroidism.

The chain employs TRBV29-1 and TRBJ1-1; D not resolved. The CDR3 covers 13 residues. Trimming pared 7 bases from V and 1 base from J, leaving 13 bases between. Germline CDR1 reads SQVTM; CDR2 reads ANQGSEA. In DNA form, the CDR3 reads TGCAGCGCCAGCAGTTTAGGGAACACTGAAGCTTTCTTT. Translated: CSASSLGNTEAFF. Variable domain in full (rest from reference TRBV29-1 and TRBJ1-1): SAVISQKPSRDICQRGTSLTIQCQVDSQVTMMFWYRQQPGQSLTLIATANQGSEATYESGFVIDKFPISRPNLTFSTLTVSNMSPEDSSIYLCSASSLGNTEAFFGQGTRLTVV.

This clonotype has a count of ten or more. The gene calls are TRBV4-1 and TRBJ2-7; D call uncertain. Trimming stripped 5 bases from V and 2 bases from J, with 16 bases between. Germline V gene sequence: CDR1 MGHRA, CDR2 YSYEKL. The CDR3 extends over 15 amino acids. The CDR3 loop is CASSFRGQDTYEQYF. The CDR3 DNA reads TGCGCCAGCAGCTTTCGTGGGCAGGATACCTACGAGCAGTACTTC.

V gene TRBV7-3 combines with J gene TRBJ2-3, with 8 bases lining up with TRBD1. CDR1 is SGHTA and CDR2 is FQGTGA in the germline V gene. The CDR3 has 16 amino acids. J was trimmed by 2 bases and V by 5 bases; bases with no gene match: 9. CDR3 nucleotides: TGTGCCAGCAGCCAAGACCGGGACAGGCTCACAGATACGCAGTATTTT. Translated, it gives CASSQDRDRLTDTQYF.

The chain uses TRBV20-1 and TRBJ1-1, with D perhaps matching TRBD1 (6 bases). This CDR3 comprises 12 residues. Germline loops: CDR1 DFQATT, CDR2 SNEGSKA (reference sequence). The V gene lost 3 bases and the J gene lost 10 bases, with 15 bases spanning the gap. CDR3 in amino acids: CSARIRGGIAFF. CDR3 DNA: TGCAGTGCTAGGATTAGGGGGGGCATAGCTTTCTTT.

J is TRBJ2-5 and V is TRBV2; D is ambiguous. The germline V gene encodes CDR1 SNHLY and CDR2 FYNNEI. Trimming pared 7 bases from V and 5 bases from J, leaving 17 bases between. The CDR3 has 14 residues. CDR3 loop: CASNIKSPGETQYF. The DNA of the CDR3 is TGTGCCAGCAATATTAAGTCCCCCGGGGAGACCCAGTACTTC. Looking up the rest from reference TRBV2 and TRBJ2-5 gives the full variable domain: EPEVTQTPSHQVTQMGQEVILRCVPISNHLYFYWYRQILGQKVEFLVSFYNNEISEKSEIFDDQFSVERPDGSNFTLKIRSTKLEDSAMYFCASNIKSPGETQYFGPGTRLLVL.

The V call is TRBV9, the J call TRBJ1-6; no clear D gene. Germline values: CDR1 SGDLS, CDR2 YYNGEE. Trimming took off 5 bases at V and 8 bases at J, with 14 bases between the two ends. The CDR3 loop spans 14 amino acids. As DNA, the CDR3 is TGTGCCAGCAGTTACGACATTCCTCATTCACCCCTCCACTTT. Translating it yields CASSYDIPHSPLHF.

This clonotype was detected ten times or more. The chain uses TRBV9 and TRBJ1-2, with 10 bases fitting TRBD1. V shed 2 bases, J shed 5 bases, and the junction held 6 bases outside the gene matches. CDR1 and CDR2 from the germline V gene are SGDLS and YYNGEE. CDR3 length: 15 amino acids. The CDR3 bases are TGTGCCAGCAGCGTCGGACAGGGGGAAAATTATGGCTACACCTTC. Its translation is CASSVGQGENYGYTF.

V is TRBV10-1 and J is TRBJ2-5, with D maybe TRBD2 (7 bases). The J call is doubtful: the DNA matches TRBJ2-1 better. The CDR3 spans 16 residues. CDR1 and CDR2 (germline): WNHNN, SYGVQD (reference sequence). The CDR3 DNA follows: TGCGCCAGCAGTGAGTTTGGGGGGGGGCCCGGCAATGAGCAGTTCTTC. Protein sequence: CASSEFGGGPGNEQFF.

Turning to this clonotype: The junction shows a germline mismatch at one end, possibly a read error. The chain employs TRBV7-2 and TRBJ1-6; D is ambiguous. Germline V CDR1 and CDR2: SGHTA, FQGNSA. The CDR3 length is 15 residues. The DNA of the CDR3 is TGCGCCAGCAGCTTTGAGGGCGGGTATAATTCACCCCCCCACTTT. Protein: CASSFEGGYNSPPHF.

This clonotype was counted many times. This chain joins TRBV6-2 or TRBV6-3 and TRBJ1-3; D unclear. Germline assignment: CDR1 MNHEY and CDR2 SVGEGT. The length of the CDR3 is 14 residues. Trimming shortened V by 4 bases and J by 4 bases, and 11 bases separated the two germline ends. CDR3 loop: CASSFGQGGNTIYF. CDR3 nucleotides: TGTGCCAGCAGTTTCGGGCAAGGCGGAAACACCATATATTTT.

This clonotype was seen a few times. This sequence joins TRBV20-1 and TRBJ2-7; D is uncertain. The J call could be wrong; TRBJ2-1 is a better fit for the DNA end. From germline, CDR1 is DFQATT and CDR2 SNEGSKA (reference sequence). The CDR3 is 11 residues long. CDR3 bases: TGCAGTGCTAGAGATCAGGTTGGGCAGTTCTTC. This gives the protein CSARDQVGQFF.

The gene calls are TRBV7-6 and TRBJ2-7; TRBD2 matches at 8 bases. Judging by the DNA end, TRBJ2-4 fits better; the J call may be wrong. The CDR3 extends over 16 amino acids. Germline CDR1 is SGHVS and CDR2 is FNYEAQ. CDR3 region: CASSLGLVGQLNIQYF. CDR3 nucleotide sequence: TGTGCCAGCAGCCTGGGACTAGTGGGACAACTGAACATTCAGTACTTC.

The chain uses TRBV24-1 and TRBJ2-7; 7 nucleotides align to TRBD1. The trim removed 11 bases at V and 10 bases at J, leaving 10 bases unmatched. The CDR3 runs 11 residues. The germline CDR1 and CDR2 sequences are KGHDR and SFDVKD. The CDR3 DNA sequence: TGTGCCATCTCTCCCGGGACAGCACAGTACTTC. This codes for CAISPGTAQYF.

This clonotype was detected many times. The chain is built from TRBV12-3 or TRBV12-4 and TRBJ1-3; 7 bases fit TRBD1. V shed 10 bases, J shed 3 bases, and the junction held 9 bases outside the gene matches. This CDR3 region has 14 residues. The CDR3 bases are TGTGCCACCCAACGGGACAGCAGTGGAAACACCATATATTTT. Its translation: CATQRDSSGNTIYF.

The chain employs TRBV9 and TRBJ1-5; D gene ambiguous. Germline CDR1 is SGDLS and CDR2 is YYNGEE. Trimming pared 2 bases from V and 11 bases from J, leaving 17 bases between. This CDR3 spans 14 amino acids. The CDR3 bases are TGTGCCAGCAGCGTGTTAGCGGCCCAAGAGACCCAGCATTTT. Translated, it gives CASSVLAAQETQHF.

This clonotype was found many times. The V call is TRBV5-1, the J call TRBJ2-7; TRBD2 might be the D (5 bases). Trimming cost V 0 bases and J 5 bases, with 9 bases left between them. Looked up from germline, CDR1 is SGHRS and CDR2 is YFSETQ. There are 13 residues in the CDR3. In nucleotides, the CDR3 is TGCGCCAGCAGCTTGGGCCCTAGCAACGAGCAGTACTTC. It yields the protein CASSLGPSNEQYF.

This clonotype was detected ten times or more. This sequence joins TRBV7-2 and TRBJ2-5; D call uncertain. With 0 bases removed from V and 2 bases from J, the gap between germline ends came to 4 bases. Germline assignment: CDR1 SGHTA and CDR2 FQGNSA. This CDR3 spans 13 amino acids. The CDR3 reads CASSLAPQETQYF. CDR3 nucleotide sequence: TGTGCCAGCAGCTTAGCACCTCAAGAGACCCAGTACTTC.

The CDR3 loop reads CASSERDVSQETQYF. The CDR3 nucleotides read TGTGCCAGCAGTGAAAGAGATGTCAGCCAAGAGACCCAGTACTTC. The chain joins TRBV2 to TRBJ2-5; D ambiguous. The CDR3 is made up of 15 amino acids. CDR1 and CDR2 (germline): SNHLY, FYNNEI. The V end was cut by 2 bases, the J end by 1 base, with 11 bases between.

Only a few counts were recorded for this clonotype. The chain links TRBV6-1 to TRBJ2-5; perhaps TRBD1 as D (6 bases). Trimming stripped 1 base from V and 1 base from J, with 10 bases between. The germline V gene encodes CDR1 MNHNS and CDR2 SASEGT. The CDR3 consists of 15 residues. This chain's CDR3 is CASSEVPGAQETQYF. The CDR3, as DNA: TGTGCCAGCAGTGAAGTACCAGGGGCCCAAGAGACCCAGTACTTC.

Comment on this clonotype: The junction departs from the called germline gene at one end, perhaps through a read error. The chain joins TRBV2 to TRBJ2-7; D gene unclear. Germline-derived CDR1 and CDR2 are SNHLY and FYNNEI. The CDR3 contains 13 residues. The CDR3 DNA sequence: TGTGCCAGCAGTGACCAGGAGAGCTACGGGCAGTACTTC. Its translation: CASSDQESYGQYF. The full variable domain, with the rest looked up from reference TRBV2 and TRBJ2-7, is EPEVTQTPSHQVTQMGQEVILRCVPISNHLYFYWYRQILGQKVEFLVSFYNNEISEKSEIFDDQFSVERPDGSNFTLKIRSTKLEDSAMYFCASSDQESYGQYFGPGTRLTVT.

The chain is built from TRBV7-9 and TRBJ2-7; TRBD2 aligns across 7 bases. Germline V lookup: CDR1 SEHNR, CDR2 FQNEAQ (reference sequence). The junction had 13 bases not matched to a gene; V was cut back by 5 bases and J by 0 bases. This CDR3 region has 17 residues. Written as DNA, the CDR3 is TGTGCCAGCAGCCCCCCCCGAGCGGGATTGAGCTCCTACGAGCAGTACTTC. Amino acid sequence: CASSPPRAGLSSYEQYF.

The sample holds many counts of this clonotype. The gene calls are TRBV20-1 and TRBJ1-2; D is possibly TRBD1 (5 bases). Germline CDR1 DFQATT, CDR2 SNEGSKA (reference sequence). The V end lost 0 bases, the J end lost 1 base, and 15 bases lay between the germline ends. The CDR3 totals 16 residues. CDR3 sequence: CSARDLGRIFNYGYTF. CDR3 bases: TGCAGTGCTAGAGATCTGGGACGGATATTTAACTATGGCTACACCTTC.

The rearrangement uses TRBV12-3 or TRBV12-4 and TRBJ2-5, with 9 bases matching TRBD1. The CDR3 runs 15 residues. V shed 0 bases, J shed 3 bases, and the junction held 2 bases outside the gene matches. This chain's CDR3 is CASSLAGQGEETQYF. For the CDR3, the DNA is TGTGCCAGCAGTTTAGCGGGACAGGGTGAAGAGACCCAGTACTTC.

The rearrangement links TRBV2 to TRBJ2-7, with a possible D match to TRBD2 (6 bases). The CDR3 spans 23 residues. CDR1 and CDR2 (germline): SNHLY, FYNNEI. V lost 5 bases and J lost 2, with 40 bases in between. CDR3 sequence (DNA): TGTGCCAGCAGTAGGACGGCCGGGATCAACCTTTCGTATGGGAGGACCGCAACCTACGAGCAGTACTTC. Its translation: CASSRTAGINLSYGRTATYEQYF.

V and J are TRBV7-9 and TRBJ2-1; D might be TRBD1 (5 bases). Germline CDR1 and CDR2: SEHNR and FQNEAQ (reference sequence). The CDR3 extends over 14 amino acids. V shed 2 bases and J shed 4 bases, with 9 bases lying between them. CDR3 coding DNA: TGTGCCAGCAGCTTAACAGGTCCTTACAATGAGCAGTTCTTC. Residues: CASSLTGPYNEQFF.

For this clonotype: The junction does not match germline at one end; this may be a read error. This chain links TRBV7-2 with TRBJ2-2; weak D call: TRBD2 (5 bases). The germline V gene encodes CDR1 SGHTA and CDR2 FQGNSA. This CDR3 has 16 amino acids. The DNA for the CDR3 is TGTGCCAGCAGCTTCGACCCAACTCAAGAGACCGGGGAGCTGTTCTTT. As protein: CASSFDPTQETGELFF.